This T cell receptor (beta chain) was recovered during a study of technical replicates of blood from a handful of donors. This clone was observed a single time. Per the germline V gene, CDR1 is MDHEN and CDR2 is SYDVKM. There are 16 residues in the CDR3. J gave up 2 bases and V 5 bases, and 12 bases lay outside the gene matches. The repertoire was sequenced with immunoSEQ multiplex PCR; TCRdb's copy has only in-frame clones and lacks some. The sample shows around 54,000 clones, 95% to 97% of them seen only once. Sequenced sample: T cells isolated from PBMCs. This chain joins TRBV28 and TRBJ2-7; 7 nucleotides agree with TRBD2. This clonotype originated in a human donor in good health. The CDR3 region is CASSNSQGLLAYEQYF. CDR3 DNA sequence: TGTGCCAGCAGTAACTCCCAGGGACTACTAGCCTACGAGCAGTACTTC.